This T cell receptor (beta chain) was documented in a study of shared clonotypes between healthy human individuals (dated by TCRdb to 2019 to 2021). In the study overall: A couple of women and a few men aged 18 to 49 years were included in the cohort. Between about 0.8 and 9 billion PBMCs per donor were obtained by leukapheresis. For each donor, CD4 naive and CD4 memory were each given three plates, CD8 naive was given two plates, and CD8 memory was given one plate. To estimate repertoire size and how much clonotypes are shared between individuals, the study performed deep sequencing of blood TCR repertoires from 4 to 6 healthy adults. To increase sequencing depth and limit assay-specific biases, different laboratories used diverse techniques to prepare libraries and sequence TCR repertoires.

This clone appeared a few times. Its antigen is still unknown. Base qualities are not recorded, but no much larger clone differs from it by a single base. Using the deep immunoSEQ assay, multiplex PCR amplified TCR CDR3 regions from genomic DNA. Extracted genomic DNA from each cell subset was spread evenly across all wells of several immunoSEQ 96-well plates, with each plate serving as a replicate. For sorted subsets, roughly 200 ng of genomic DNA, equivalent to 25,000 to 35,000 T cell genomes, went into each replicate PCR. Purified libraries were measured with a Qubit 3.0 fluorometer, size-checked on a Bioanalyzer 2100, and measured again with the KAPA Library Quantification kit. A separate single-read 150-cycle Illumina NextSeq 550 flow cell was used to sequence each immunoSEQ 96-well plate. Regarding the original processing steps: Because only junctional sequences without quality scores were contained in the immunoSEQ output, filtering matching that applied to full-length reads could not be performed. Sequences were annotated with PyIR, a Python wrapper for IgBLAST v1.9, and V/J genes and CDR3 were assigned using IMGT germline references. Reads were filtered out if the reads had weak V/J assignments (E-value above 1e-6), no CDR3, stop codons, out-of-frame junctions, or ambiguous translated residues. A V3J clonotype was defined by an identical inferred V gene, J gene, and CDR3 amino acid sequence. Percentage overlap between repertoires was computed as shared unique clonotypes divided by the size of the smaller repertoire. Richness of each repertoire was evaluated using RTK rarefaction, the Chao1 estimator, and Recon v2.1 estimates of unobserved clonotypes. Generation probabilities for all TCRbeta clonotypes obtained by the gDNA method from several donors were computed using OLGA. The table was pulled from immuneACCESS by TCRdb, which kept in-frame rearrangements only. Such tables lose some clones; where checked, under half of the loss comes from unresolved V genes, and the rest has no known cause. That table is the source of V, J and clone size, and D and trimming were worked out from the DNA. For this sample there are approximately 1,000,000 clones; approximately 80% appear just once. Approximately 0.5% of the sample belongs to the ten largest clones.

The donors were healthy, HIV-negative adults with no recently reported acute infections or vaccinations. Only Caucasian adults living in Nashville, Tennessee, USA were represented among the donors. CD4+ T cells were enriched through magnetic negative selection, after which naive cells were positively selected on CD45RA and the remaining negative fraction served as the memory subset. Blood was collected by leukapheresis, and PBMCs were isolated by Ficoll-Histopaque density gradient centrifugation and then cryopreserved in liquid nitrogen vapor phase. Analytical flow cytometry was used to check the purity and quantity of every magnetically sorted T cell population. Each sorted fraction had its genomic DNA isolated and then quantified by UV absorbance on a Nanodrop 2000c. Overall results and qualifications from the work: Sampling was restricted to blood, and TCR repertoires in tissue are likely to differ from TCR repertoires in blood. Sharing across a handful of donors was observed for approximately 5% of naive CD4, around 3.5% of naive CD8, about 2.3% of memory CD4, and over 0.3% of memory CD8 clonotypes. The genetic and exposure-history diversity represented was limited by the small number of donors. Compared with non-shared clonotypes, the clonotypes found in all four sorted-subset donors had higher generation probabilities. Larger estimated clonotype richness was generally found for naive subsets than for memory subsets. Even with the large sequencing depth, rarefaction of the sorted-subset datasets indicated that sequencing was incomplete. Pairwise subsampling led to the expectation that sequencing depth would affect the degree of clonotype sharing among donors.

The sequenced sample consisted of memory CD4+ T cells from PBMCs. The cell subset or site label, as the study defines it: CD45RA-negative fraction. The TCR originated in a man aged 18 to 29 in good health. Some clones in this sample may be carry-over from other donors' samples.

CDR3 protein: CSVARSEAFF. The bases read TGCAGCGTTGCCCGCAGTGAAGCTTTCTTT. The sequence joins TRBV29-1 to TRBJ1-1, with no confidently assigned D gene. Taken from cysteine to phenylalanine, the CDR3 has 10 residues. Solely the CDR3 DNA is kept, with 30 bases framed from the first base. CDR1 and CDR2 (SQVTM, ANQGSEA) derive from the germline V gene. The junction carries 7 bases between V and J, which are trimmed by 4 bases and 7 bases respectively.